What follows are 25 T cell receptor beta chains derived from one specimen sequenced in a study of shared clonotypes between healthy human individuals. The protocol was immunoSEQ multiplex PCR, while the TCRdb copy is restricted to in-frame clones and leaves out a portion. The sample holds hundreds of thousands of clones; 74% are singletons and the top ten take under 2%. Sequencing used memory CD4+ T cells sorted from blood. Subset meaning: CD45RA-negative fraction. Every receptor here comes from a woman aged 30 to 39 in good health.

The chain joins TRBV6-5 to TRBJ2-5; the match to TRBD2 covers 8 bases. V dropped 0 bases and J dropped 5; count of bases not matched to a gene: 8. The germline V gene encodes CDR1 MNHEY and CDR2 SVGAGI. This CDR3 comprises 16 residues. The CDR3 is CASSYSIPREGETQYF. The CDR3 nucleotides are TGTGCCAGCAGTTACTCCATCCCCCGGGAGGGGGAGACCCAGTACTTC.

Regarding this clone: Additional DNA sequences in this sample encode the identical CDR3. The rearrangement links TRBV6-1 to TRBJ1-1; D perhaps matches TRBD1 (5 bases). The CDR3 is 14 residues long. Germline lookup yields CDR1 MNHNS and CDR2 SASEGT. Trimming stripped 5 bases from V and 2 bases from J, with 12 bases between. The CDR3 DNA reads as TGTGCCAGCAGTCCACGGGGGGGAAACACTGAAGCTTTCTTT. This encodes CASSPRGGNTEAFF.

The genes are TRBV4-1 and TRBJ2-5; either TRBD1 or TRBD2 may fit D (5 bases each). CDR1 is MGHRA, CDR2 YSYEKL, per germline. The CDR3 covers 16 residues. V dropped 2 bases and J dropped 7 bases, with 20 bases sitting between them. Here the CDR3 reads CASSQTRDAVVGTQYF. CDR3 sequence (DNA): TGCGCCAGCAGCCAAACCCGGGACGCCGTCGTCGGGACCCAGTACTTC.

The chain employs TRBV13 and TRBJ1-2; 7 positions agree with TRBD1. With 5 bases clipped from V and 4 bases from J, the junction kept 7 bases outside the gene matches. The germline CDR1 and CDR2 sequences are PRHDT and FYEKMQ (reference sequence). This CDR3 contains 14 residues. Here the CDR3 reads CASSTNRGVYGYTF. CDR3 bases: TGTGCCAGCAGCACCAACAGGGGTGTCTATGGCTACACCTTC.

The chain joins TRBV28 to TRBJ1-2; no clear D gene. V lost 5 bases to trimming and J lost 0 bases, with 7 bases between them. Germline values: CDR1 MDHEN, CDR2 SYDVKM. The CDR3 extends over 13 amino acids. In DNA form, the CDR3 reads TGTGCCAGCAGTGCGACTGCTAACTATGGCTACACCTTC. This codes for CASSATANYGYTF.

This clone appeared once. V is TRBV29-1 and J is TRBJ2-4, with D maybe TRBD2 (5 bases). The CDR3 runs to 12 residues. Germline values: CDR1 SQVTM, CDR2 ANQGSEA. The V end was cut by 4 bases, the J end by 6 bases, with 10 bases between. CDR3 in amino acids: CSVGTSANIQYF. In DNA form, the CDR3 reads TGCAGCGTTGGGACTTCTGCAAACATTCAGTACTTC. Full variable domain (missing parts from reference TRBV29-1 and TRBJ2-4): SAVISQKPSRDICQRGTSLTIQCQVDSQVTMMFWYRQQPGQSLTLIATANQGSEATYESGFVIDKFPISRPNLTFSTLTVSNMSPEDSSIYLCSVGTSANIQYFGAGTRLSVL.

The chain has TRBV29-1 and TRBJ1-1; D is undetermined. Trimming pared 4 bases from V and 7 bases from J, leaving 19 bases between. This CDR3 has 14 amino acids. Germline-derived CDR1 and CDR2 are SQVTM and ANQGSEA. CDR3 DNA sequence: TGCAGCGTTGTTCAACAACCTCGGCAGATTGAAGCTTTCTTT. Protein: CSVVQQPRQIEAFF.

This clone was observed a few times. This rearrangement joins TRBV10-3 to TRBJ1-1; perhaps TRBD1 as D (6 bases). The CDR3 is made up of 16 amino acids. CDR1 ENHRY and CDR2 SYGVKD come from the germline V gene. Deletions cut 0 bases from V and 5 bases from J, with 16 bases between. As DNA, the CDR3 is TGTGCCATCAGTGAGTCGATGGGCCAGGGGAGGACTGAAGCTTTCTTT. Amino acids: CAISESMGQGRTEAFF.

This clone was seen just once. The V call is TRBV7-9, the J call TRBJ2-1, with TRBD1 matching 8 bases. Germline V gene sequence: CDR1 SEHNR, CDR2 FQNEAQ (reference sequence). The CDR3 is 15 amino acids. The J segment lost 5 bases and the V segment lost 5 bases, leaving 8 bases of the junction unmatched. The CDR3 loop reads CASSPPGTGNNEQFF. CDR3 nucleotide sequence: TGTGCCAGCAGCCCTCCCGGGACAGGAAACAATGAGCAGTTCTTC.

CDR3 bases: TGTGCCAGCAGTTTAGAGACAGGGAATGAAAAACTGTTTTTT. This encodes CASSLETGNEKLFF. The rearrangement uses TRBV27 and TRBJ1-4, with TRBD1 matching over 7 bases. V lost 2 bases and J lost 5; bases outside the gene matches: 2. The CDR3 is 14 residues long. Per the germline V gene, CDR1 is MNHEY and CDR2 is SMNVEV (reference sequence).

CDR3 loop: CASSLAYTDTQYF. The CDR3 DNA follows: TGTGCCAGCAGCTTAGCTTACACAGATACGCAGTATTTT. V usage is TRBV7-2 and J usage is TRBJ2-3; D not certain. Germline V gene sequence: CDR1 SGHTA, CDR2 FQGNSA. This CDR3 region has 13 residues. Trimming left V 0 bases short and J 2 bases short, with 3 bases between. Full variable domain (outside the CDR3, taken from reference TRBV7-2 and TRBJ2-3): GAGVSQSPSNKVTEKGKDVELRCDPISGHTALYWYRQSLGQGLEFLIYFQGNSAPDKSGLPSDRFSAERTGGSVSTLTIQRTQQEDSAVYLCASSLAYTDTQYFGPGTRLTVL.

The count of this clone is one. CDR3 DNA sequence: TGTGCCAGCAACAGGGACAGGATGGGGCATGAGCAGTTCTTC. It specifies CASNRDRMGHEQFF. The rearrangement links TRBV9 to TRBJ2-1; TRBD1 matches at 8 bases. With V trimmed by 6 bases and J by 8 bases, 10 bases remained unmatched. This CDR3 is 14 amino acids long. Germline V gene sequence: CDR1 SGDLS, CDR2 YYNGEE.

The sample holds a few counts of this clone. Different DNA sequences within this sample yield the same CDR3. The chain carries TRBV5-1 and TRBJ2-1; no reliable D call. CDR1 is SGHRS, CDR2 YFSETQ, per germline. V lost 1 base to trimming and J lost 8 bases, with 7 bases between them. CDR3 size: 12 residues. CDR3 DNA: TGCGCCAGCAGCTTGACAATTCATGAGCAGTTCTTC. Translation gives CASSLTIHEQFF.

The chain couples TRBV6-1 to TRBJ1-3; D remains unclear. The CDR3 extends over 15 amino acids. Germline assignment: CDR1 MNHNS and CDR2 SASEGT. The V end lost 3 bases, the J end lost 0 bases, and 9 bases lay between the germline ends. The CDR3 reads CASSDPRVSGNTIYF. The CDR3 nucleotides read TGTGCCAGCAGTGATCCCAGAGTCTCTGGAAACACCATATATTTT.

The rearrangement joins TRBV6-1 to TRBJ2-7; TRBD1 aligns across 9 bases. This CDR3 comprises 13 residues. The germline V gene encodes CDR1 MNHNS and CDR2 SASEGT. V dropped 10 bases and J dropped 3; count of bases not matched to a gene: 7. The chain's CDR3 is CATITGQGYEQYF. The CDR3, as DNA: TGTGCCACGATCACGGGACAGGGCTACGAGCAGTACTTC.

This clone has more than one count but fewer than ten. The chain uses TRBV28 and TRBJ2-6; D gene ambiguous. CDR3 size: 18 residues. The germline CDR1 and CDR2 sequences are MDHEN and SYDVKM. With 5 bases removed from V and 2 bases from J, the gap between germline ends came to 19 bases. The CDR3 bases are TGTGCCAGCAGTCTCCCGGGCCTTGATACTGCTGGGGCCAACGTCCTGACTTTC. This sequence encodes CASSLPGLDTAGANVLTF.

This clone showed up just once. The V gene is TRBV6-5, the J gene TRBJ2-4, with 12 bases that match TRBD2. The CDR3 has 14 residues. Unmatched junction bases numbered 4, after V lost 7 bases and J lost 6 bases. CDR1 and CDR2 (germline): MNHEY, SVGAGI. This CDR3 reads CASTPTSGRNIQYF. CDR3 in DNA: TGTGCCAGCACTCCGACTAGCGGGAGAAACATTCAGTACTTC.

J is TRBJ1-2 and V is TRBV28; D gene ambiguous. V was shortened by 8 bases and J by 4 bases, with 11 bases between the two germline ends. The CDR3 covers 12 residues. CDR1 MDHEN and CDR2 SYDVKM come from the germline V gene. The CDR3 coding sequence is TGTGCCAGCGCTGGACCGGGCTATGGCTACACCTTC. Amino acid sequence: CASAGPGYGYTF.

J is TRBJ2-5 and V is TRBV6-1; the D gene could be TRBD1 or TRBD2 (5 bases each). The CDR3 has 15 residues. Trimming pared 8 bases from V and 1 base from J, leaving 17 bases between. Germline assignment: CDR1 MNHNS and CDR2 SASEGT. CDR3 nucleotides: TGTGCCAGCTCCCCCGTGGTCGGGACCCAAGAGACCCAGTACTTC. Translation gives CASSPVVGTQETQYF.

The rearrangement uses TRBV23-1 and TRBJ2-5; 7 bases map to TRBD1. The assigned J gene may be wrong: the sequence end matches TRBJ2-7 better. TRBV23-1 belongs to the ORF category, with a function that is uncertain. The CDR3 covers 15 residues. The CDR3 region is CASSGCDRDSYEQYF. The CDR3, as DNA: TGCGCCAGCAGTGGGTGTGACAGGGATTCCTACGAGCAGTACTTC.

The rearrangement links TRBV10-1 to TRBJ1-5; D may be TRBD1 (5 bases). CDR3 length: 11 amino acids. Germline loops: CDR1 WNHNN, CDR2 SYGVQD (reference sequence). V was cut by 7 bases and J by 11 bases, with 12 bases left in between. Here the CDR3 DNA reads TGCGCCAGCAATCGACGGGGGGCCCAGCATTTT. Translating it yields CASNRRGAQHF.

V gene TRBV7-9 combines with J gene TRBJ2-1; no clear D. This CDR3 comprises 15 residues. The V gene's germline CDR1 is SEHNR and CDR2 FQNEAQ (reference sequence). Deletions cut 0 bases from V and 5 bases from J, with 11 bases between. CDR3 nucleotide sequence: TGTGCCAGCAGCTTAGCGGGCGCTGCAGACAATGAGCAGTTCTTC. It yields the protein CASSLAGAADNEQFF.

The rearrangement links TRBV10-2 to TRBJ2-3; D unresolved. CDR1 and CDR2 (germline): WSHSY, SAAADI. The CDR3 is made up of 15 amino acids. The V gene lost 6 bases and the J gene lost 3 bases, with 16 bases spanning the gap. The CDR3 sequence: CASRETLGATDTQYF. CDR3 sequence (DNA): TGCGCCAGCAGAGAAACCCTCGGAGCGACAGATACGCAGTATTTT.

J is TRBJ1-2 and V is TRBV9; D gene unclear. Looked up from germline, CDR1 is SGDLS and CDR2 is YYNGEE. Trimming cost V 4 bases and J 0 bases, with 10 bases left between them. The CDR3 sequence is 14 residues long. The CDR3 DNA is TGTGCCAGCAGCCTCCGGGAGCCTAACTATGGCTACACCTTC. Protein product: CASSLREPNYGYTF. The full variable domain, in which reference TRBV9 and TRBJ1-2 provide the parts outside the CDR3, is DSGVTQTPKHLITATGQRVTLRCSPRSGDLSVYWYQQSLDQGLQFLIQYYNGEERAKGNILERFSAQQFPDLHSELNLSSLELGDSALYFCASSLREPNYGYTFGSGTRLTVV.

CDR3 bases: TGTGCCAGTAGTACCTTCGTGAAAGGGTGGAATCAGCCCCAGCATTTT. Residues: CASSTFVKGWNQPQHF. This chain connects TRBV19 to TRBJ1-5; D remains ambiguous. Trimming pared 4 bases from V and 4 bases from J, leaving 17 bases between. In germline, CDR1 is LNHDA, CDR2 SQIVND (reference sequence). This CDR3 contains 16 residues. Full variable domain (rest looked up from reference TRBV19 and TRBJ1-5): DGGITQSPKYLFRKEGQNVTLSCEQNLNHDAMYWYRQDPGQGLRLIYYSQIVNDFQKGDIAEGYSVSREKKESFPLTVTSAQKNPTAFYLCASSTFVKGWNQPQHFGDGTRLSIL.